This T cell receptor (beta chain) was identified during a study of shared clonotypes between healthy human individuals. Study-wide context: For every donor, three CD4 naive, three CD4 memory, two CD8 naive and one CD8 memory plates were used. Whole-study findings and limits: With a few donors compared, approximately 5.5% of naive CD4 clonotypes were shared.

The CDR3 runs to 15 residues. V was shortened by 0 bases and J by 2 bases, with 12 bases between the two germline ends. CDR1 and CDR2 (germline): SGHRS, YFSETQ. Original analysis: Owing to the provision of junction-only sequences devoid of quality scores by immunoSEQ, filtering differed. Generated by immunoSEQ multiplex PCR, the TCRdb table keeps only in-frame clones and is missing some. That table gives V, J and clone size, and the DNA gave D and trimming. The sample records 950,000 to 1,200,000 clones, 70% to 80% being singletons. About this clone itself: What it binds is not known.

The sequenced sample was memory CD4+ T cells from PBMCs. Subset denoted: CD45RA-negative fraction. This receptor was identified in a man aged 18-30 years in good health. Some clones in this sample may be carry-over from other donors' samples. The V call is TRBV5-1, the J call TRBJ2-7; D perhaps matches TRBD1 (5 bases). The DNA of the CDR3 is TGCGCCAGCAGCTTGGGGGGCGCCAATACCTACGAGCAGTACTTC. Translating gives CASSLGGANTYEQYF. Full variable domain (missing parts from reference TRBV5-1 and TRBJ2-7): KAGVTQTPRYLIKTRGQQVTLSCSPISGHRSVSWYQQTPGQGLQFLFEYFSETQRNKGNFPGRFSGRQFSNSRSEMNVSTLELGDSALYLCASSLGGANTYEQYFGPGTRLTVT.